These T cell receptor beta chains were read from a single sample in a study of blood T cell repertoires in COVID-19. Produced via immunoSEQ multiplex PCR; TCRdb's table is partial and in-frame only. The sample shows some 93,000 clones, 75% to 90% of them seen only once. Sequenced sample: peripheral blood. These receptors were collected from a woman of 80 years or more with acute or convalescent COVID-19. The CDR3 runs from the conserved cysteine through the conserved F or W. The D gene is left open where the match is weak. Expanded clones get a size class; other rows say once, few or many, or leave the size out.

TRBV19	-	TRBJ1-2	-	CASRSIGGYGYTF	TGTGCCAGTAGGTCGATCGGGGGCTATGGCTACACCTTC
TRBV11-2	-	TRBJ1-4	-	CASSSPGSLSTNEKLFF	TGTGCCAGCAGCTCACCGGGTAGTTTGTCAACTAATGAAAAACTGTTTTTT
TRBV11-2	TRBD1	TRBJ1-1	-	CASSLQTGGTEAFF	TGTGCCAGCAGCTTGCAAACAGGGGGAACTGAAGCTTTCTTT
TRBV5-1	-	TRBJ2-2	once	CASSLGRTGTGELFF	TGCGCCAGCAGCTTGGGAAGGACGGGGACCGGGGAGCTGTTTTTT
TRBV2	-	TRBJ1-6	-	CASSIRGQYNSPLHF	TGTGCCAGCAGTATTAGAGGACAGTATAATTCACCCCTCCACTTT
TRBV2	-	TRBJ1-6	-	CASSAWQDSPLHF	TGTGCCAGCAGCGCCTGGCAGGATTCACCCCTCCACTTT
TRBV20-1	-	TRBJ2-7	-	CSVGDSYEQYF	TGCAGTGTCGGCGACAGCTACGAGCAGTACTTC
TRBV7-6	-	TRBJ2-2	-	CASSLEFLGATGELFF	TGTGCCAGCAGCTTAGAATTTTTGGGGGCCACCGGGGAGCTGTTTTTT
TRBV11-2	TRBD1	TRBJ1-1	once	CASRPGQANTEAFF	TGTGCCAGCAGACCTGGACAGGCGAACACTGAAGCTTTCTTT
TRBV11-2	TRBD1	TRBJ2-7	-	CASSYTFGQGISYEQYF	TGTGCCAGCAGCTATACTTTTGGACAGGGCATTTCCTACGAGCAGTACTTC
TRBV19	-	TRBJ1-1	-	CASTQGQGNTEAFF	TGTGCCAGTACCCAGGGGCAGGGGAACACTGAAGCTTTCTTT